This is a list of T cell receptor beta chains from one sample in a study of T cell repertoires in cytomegalovirus infection. MiXCR, applied by TCRdb to the reads, yields one record per CDR3 protein. Of 290,000 or so distinct CDR3 sequences listed, roughly 24% are singletons. The sequenced sample consisted of PBMCs. The receptors derive from a human donor in good health (CMV status not recorded). Some clones in this sample may be carry-over from other donors' samples. Both conserved end residues are part of each CDR3. Each record gives: V gene, J gene, D gene, clone size, CDR3 protein, CDR3 DNA. The D gene is left open where the match is weak. A clone size is listed for some rows: how often the clone was seen (once, few, many), or a class if it is expanded.

TRBV5-4	TRBJ2-4	TRBD1	NA	CASSLNQGDDIQYF	TGTGCCAGCAGCTTGAACCAGGGGGATGACATTCAGTACTTC
TRBV7-2	TRBJ1-3	NA	many	CASSLRRNTIYF	TGTGCCAGCAGCTTACGCCGAAACACCATATATTTT
TRBV29-1	TRBJ2-1	NA	few	CSVDSSGIGNEQFF	TGCAGCGTTGATTCGAGCGGAATCGGGAATGAGCAGTTCTTC
TRBV19	TRBJ2-7	NA	NA	CASSTAGTTYEQYF	TGTGCCAGTAGTACCGCCGGGACAACCTACGAGCAGTACTTC
TRBV6-2/TRBV6-3	TRBJ1-2	NA	few	CASSYSYGYTF	TGTGCCAGCAGTTACTCCTATGGCTACACCTTC
TRBV20-1	TRBJ1-1	NA	NA	CSARGDTEAFF	TGCAGTGCTAGGGGGGACACTGAAGCTTTCTTT
TRBV28	TRBJ2-7	NA	few	CATQLGGGKYEQYF	TGTGCCACCCAACTTGGAGGGGGCAAATACGAGCAGTACTTC
TRBV28	TRBJ1-1	NA	NA	CTSSLPDRYNTEAFF	TGTACCAGCAGTTTACCAGACAGGTATAACACTGAAGCTTTCTTT
TRBV7-2	TRBJ2-7	TRBD2	many	CASSLRASGRSYEQYF	TGTGCCAGCAGCCTAAGGGCTAGCGGGAGGTCCTACGAGCAGTACTTC
TRBV7-9	TRBJ1-1	NA	few	CASSFGQLNTEAFF	TGTGCCAGCAGCTTTGGGCAGTTGAACACTGAAGCTTTCTTT
TRBV30	TRBJ1-1	NA	few	CAWKTLRVGVKAFF	TGTGCCTGGAAGACTCTCAGGGTGGGAGTGAAAGCTTTCTTT
TRBV12-3/TRBV12-4	TRBJ2-1	NA	NA	CASSLGSRGAEQFF	TGTGCCAGCAGTTTAGGTAGCCGTGGGGCTGAGCAGTTCTTC
TRBV11-2	TRBJ2-3	TRBD1	few	CAYDEDRHGTDTQYF	TGTGCCTATGACGAGGACAGGCATGGCACAGATACGCAGTATTTT
TRBV29-1	TRBJ1-1	NA	NA	CSAAGLLNTEAFF	TGCAGCGCGGCGGGACTGCTGAACACTGAAGCTTTCTTT
TRBV7-2	TRBJ1-4	TRBD1	many	CASSPAPDRGHEKLFF	TGTGCCAGCAGCCCCGCTCCGGACAGGGGACATGAAAAACTGTTTTTT
TRBV28	TRBJ1-1	NA	many	CASKLRAQGTEAFF	TGTGCCAGCAAATTACGGGCCCAGGGCACTGAAGCTTTCTTT
TRBV28	TRBJ1-5	NA	few	CASTPTAGNQPQHF	TGTGCCAGCACCCCTACGGCTGGCAATCAGCCCCAGCATTTT
TRBV7-2	TRBJ2-2	NA	NA	CASSLGAIGELFF	TGTGCCAGCAGCTTAGGGGCTATCGGGGAGCTGTTTTTT
TRBV15	TRBJ1-1	NA	NA	CATSKSQGKNTEAFF	TGTGCCACCAGCAAATCACAGGGAAAGAACACTGAAGCTTTCTTT
TRBV19	TRBJ1-5	NA	NA	CASNSAGLNQPQHF	TGTGCCAGTAACTCAGCAGGGCTAAATCAGCCCCAGCATTTT
TRBV7-9	TRBJ2-5	NA	few	CASSLDGRNQETQYF	TGTGCCAGCAGCTTAGACGGCCGGAATCAAGAGACCCAGTACTTC
TRBV12-3/TRBV12-4	TRBJ2-7	NA	many	CASSLLASSYEQYF	TGTGCCAGCAGTTTATTAGCGAGCTCCTACGAGCAGTACTTC
TRBV28	TRBJ2-3	TRBD1	NA	CASSLWTGGDTTDTQYF	TGTGCCAGCAGTTTATGGACAGGGGGAGATACCACAGATACGCAGTATTTT
TRBV5-1	TRBJ2-1	TRBD2	few	CASSASGGAATFSYNEQFF	TGCGCCAGCAGCGCCAGCGGGGGGGCCGCAACCTTCTCCTACAATGAGCAGTTCTTC
TRBV11-2	TRBJ2-6	NA	NA	CASSPLTFGANVLTF	TGTGCCAGCAGCCCCCTGACATTTGGGGCCAACGTCCTGACTTTC
TRBV11-2	TRBJ2-7	TRBD2	few	CASSLTFGGELAGRSYEQYF	TGTGCCAGCAGCTTGACCTTCGGGGGCGAACTAGCGGGCCGGTCCTACGAGCAGTACTTC
TRBV29-1	TRBJ2-7	NA	NA	CSAGHPSNEQYF	TGCAGCGCGGGACATCCTTCCAACGAGCAGTACTTC
TRBV2	TRBJ1-1	NA	few	CASSEQSNTEAFF	TGTGCCAGCAGTGAACAGAGTAACACTGAAGCTTTCTTT
TRBV28	TRBJ1-5	NA	NA	CASSTYSGWSQPQHF	TGTGCCAGCAGTACCTATTCCGGTTGGAGTCAGCCCCAGCATTTT
TRBV11-2	TRBJ2-1	NA	many	CASSSWGLTNEQFF	TGTGCCAGCAGCTCCTGGGGACTGACAAATGAGCAGTTCTTC
TRBV12-3/TRBV12-4	TRBJ1-1	NA	few	CASSLIGGMNTEAFF	TGTGCCAGCAGTTTAATTGGGGGGATGAACACTGAAGCTTTCTTT
TRBV29-1	TRBJ2-3	TRBD2	NA	CSVLGTSGGSTDTQYF	TGCAGCGTTCTCGGGACTAGCGGGGGCTCCACAGATACGCAGTATTTT
TRBV12-3/TRBV12-4	TRBJ1-2	NA	NA	CASSLVQGDGYTF	TGTGCCAGCAGTTTAGTACAGGGAGATGGCTACACCTTC
TRBV28	TRBJ1-4	NA	few	CASSQRTLNEKLFF	TGTGCCAGCAGTCAGAGGACACTTAATGAAAAACTGTTTTTT
TRBV29-1	TRBJ2-1	NA	NA	CSVDRSGNEQFF	TGCAGCGTTGACAGGTCAGGGAATGAGCAGTTCTTC
TRBV7-6	TRBJ2-7	TRBD1	NA	CASRRGTGSSYEQYF	TGTGCCAGCAGAAGGGGGACAGGGAGTTCCTACGAGCAGTACTTC
TRBV18	TRBJ2-3	NA	NA	CASSPPTNTDTQYF	TGTGCCAGCTCACCACCGACGAACACAGATACGCAGTATTTT
TRBV10-3	TRBJ1-1	TRBD1	NA	CAISEPGQGTEAFF	TGTGCCATCAGTGAGCCGGGACAGGGGACTGAAGCTTTCTTT
TRBV7-7	TRBJ2-5	TRBD1	many	CASSLGQGETQYF	TGTGCCAGCAGCTTGGGACAGGGAGAGACCCAGTACTTC
TRBV15	TRBJ2-7	NA	NA	CATSRGGPASEQYF	TGTGCCACCAGCAGAGGTGGACCAGCCAGCGAGCAGTACTTC
TRBV7-2	TRBJ2-1	TRBD2	many	CASSLEGTSGRGQFF	TGTGCCAGCAGCTTAGAGGGGACTAGCGGGAGAGGGCAGTTCTTC
TRBV12-3/TRBV12-4	TRBJ1-1	NA	NA	CAGYRGGYTEAFF	TGTGCCGGCTACCGCGGCGGTTACACTGAAGCTTTCTTT
TRBV11-2	TRBJ2-3	TRBD2	NA	CASSFALAGRSRFYF	TGTGCCAGCAGCTTTGCACTAGCGGGACGCAGTCGGTTTTATTTT
TRBV7-2	TRBJ2-1	TRBD2	many	CASSAPGLAGSGEQFF	TGTGCCAGCAGCGCGCCGGGACTAGCGGGATCCGGGGAGCAGTTCTTC
TRBV20-1	TRBJ1-6	TRBD1	NA	CSARPGGQGDSPLHF	TGCAGTGCTAGGCCCGGAGGACAGGGAGATTCACCCCTCCACTTT
TRBV18	TRBJ1-5	NA	NA	CASSPPGGNQPQHF	TGTGCCAGCTCACCACCGGGAGGCAATCAGCCCCAGCATTTT
TRBV29-1	TRBJ2-7	TRBD1	NA	CSVERGTGHGGEQYF	TGCAGCGTTGAGAGGGGGACAGGTCATGGGGGCGAGCAGTACTTC
TRBV20-1	TRBJ1-1	NA	NA	CSTKENTEAFF	TGCAGTACTAAGGAGAACACTGAAGCTTTCTTT
TRBV19	TRBJ1-5	NA	many	CASSSRGVLNSNQPQHF	TGTGCCAGTAGTTCGCGAGGGGTCCTGAATTCCAATCAGCCCCAGCATTTT
TRBV6-5	TRBJ2-7	TRBD1	few	CASSKSDRGLYEQYF	TGTGCCAGCAGCAAGAGCGACAGGGGCCTCTACGAGCAGTACTTC
TRBV28	TRBJ1-1	NA	few	CASSFTGYEAFF	TGTGCCAGCAGTTTTACAGGTTATGAAGCTTTCTTT
TRBV7-2	TRBJ1-5	TRBD1	NA	CASSFRDRGNQPQHF	TGTGCCAGCAGCTTCCGGGACAGGGGCAATCAGCCCCAGCATTTT
TRBV6-2/TRBV6-3	TRBJ1-1	NA	many	CASSYSIFEGYNTEAFF	TGTGCCAGCAGTTACTCGATCTTTGAAGGGTATAACACTGAAGCTTTCTTT
TRBV28	TRBJ2-1	NA	NA	CASRLADSYNEQFF	TGTGCCAGCAGGCTAGCCGACTCCTACAATGAGCAGTTCTTC